One and the same sample provided the 19 T cell receptor beta chains below, sequenced in a study of T cell changes during pregnancy in multiple sclerosis. The table came from immunoSEQ multiplex PCR; TCRdb's copy has only in-frame clones and leaves some out. In the table there are approximately 44,000 clones, 90% of which are singletons. Sample: CD4+ T cells from peripheral blood mononuclear cells, taken before pregnancy. The receptors here all came from a female donor with multiple sclerosis, enrolled in a pregnancy study.

The chain carries TRBV7-9 and TRBJ1-2, with D possibly matching TRBD1 (6 bases). There are 15 residues in the CDR3. V dropped 1 base and J dropped 7 bases, with 16 bases sitting between them. CDR1 is SEHNR and CDR2 is FQNEAQ in the germline V gene (reference sequence). CDR3 amino acids: CASSLVQGRGGGYTF. CDR3 nucleotide sequence: TGTGCCAGCAGCTTAGTCCAGGGAAGAGGGGGTGGCTACACCTTC.

The genes are TRBV9 and TRBJ2-1, with a tentative D call TRBD2 (7 bases). Trimming removed 3 bases at V and 8 bases at J, with 9 bases between. Per germline, CDR1 SGDLS and CDR2 YYNGEE. CDR3 size: 12 residues. For the CDR3, the DNA is TGTGCCAGCAGCGCCGGGGGGCATGAGCAGTTCTTC. This translates into CASSAGGHEQFF.

This sequence joins TRBV18 and TRBJ2-5, with TRBD1 as a possible D gene (5 bases). Trimming removed 1 base at V and 5 bases at J, with 8 bases between. There are 13 residues in the CDR3. CDR1 is KGHSH and CDR2 is LQKENI in the germline V gene. The CDR3: CASSPLRVETQYF. DNA of the CDR3: TGTGCCAGCTCACCACTCAGGGTTGAGACCCAGTACTTC. The whole variable domain, remainder taken from reference TRBV18 and TRBJ2-5, is NAGVMQNPRHLVRRRGQEARLRCSPMKGHSHVYWYRQLPEEGLKFMVYLQKENIIDESGMPKERFSAEFPKEGPSILRIQQVVRGDSAAYFCASSPLRVETQYFGPGTRLLVL.

The chain recombines TRBV7-2 with TRBJ2-1; D gene unclear. CDR3 length: 14 amino acids. Germline CDR1 SGHTA, CDR2 FQGNSA. Trimming stripped 6 bases from V and 5 bases from J, with 14 bases between. The CDR3 spells CASSFRFPDNEQFF. CDR3 nucleotides: TGTGCCAGCAGTTTCAGATTCCCAGACAATGAGCAGTTCTTC. The full variable domain, rest sourced from reference TRBV7-2 and TRBJ2-1, is GAGVSQSPSNKVTEKGKDVELRCDPISGHTALYWYRQSLGQGLEFLIYFQGNSAPDKSGLPSDRFSAERTGGSVSTLTIQRTQQEDSAVYLCASSFRFPDNEQFFGPGTRLTVL.

The gene calls are TRBV6-1 and TRBJ1-4; tentatively, D is TRBD1 (6 bases). CDR3 size: 14 residues. Germline V gene data show CDR1 as MNHNS and CDR2 as SASEGT. Between the trimmed V and J ends, which lost 4 bases and 11 bases, there was a span of 17 bases. CDR3 sequence (DNA): TGTGCCAGCAGTGCCACGACAGGTGCTGGGAAACTGTTTTTT. Protein: CASSATTGAGKLFF.

CDR3 sequence: CASSLASGLSYEQYF. The DNA for the CDR3 is TGTGCCAGCAGCTTGGCAAGTGGACTATCCTACGAGCAGTACTTC. The chain couples TRBV7-8 to TRBJ2-7, with D maybe TRBD2 (6 bases). The germline CDR1 and CDR2 sequences are SGHVS and FQNEAQ. V was clipped by 3 bases and J by 1 base, with 13 bases between them. CDR3 length equals 15 residues.

The gene calls are TRBV30 and TRBJ2-5, with 7 bases identical to TRBD1. The germline V gene has CDR1 GTSNPN and CDR2 SVGIG (reference sequence). Trimming cost V 3 bases and J 4 bases; bases outside gene matches: 8. The CDR3 contains 14 residues. The CDR3, as DNA: TGTGCCTGGAGAATAAGGGGGCGCGGAGAGACCCAGTACTTC. Its protein is CAWRIRGRGETQYF. Combining the CDR3 with reference TRBV30 and TRBJ2-5 gives the whole variable domain SQTIHQWPATLVQPVGSPLSLECTVEGTSNPNLYWYRQAAGRGLQLLFYSVGIGQISSEVPQNLSASRPQDRQFILSSKKLLLSDSGFYLCAWRIRGRGETQYFGPGTRLLVL.

CDR3 nucleotide sequence: TGTGCCACCAGCAGAGCCCTGGGACAGGGAGGAGGCCCCTACGAGCAGTACTTC. Translating it yields CATSRALGQGGGPYEQYF. The chain uses TRBV15 and TRBJ2-7; 9 nucleotides line up with TRBD1. V gave up 1 base and J gave up 2 bases; unmatched junction bases: 12. The CDR3 has 18 amino acids. Germline loops: CDR1 LNHNV, CDR2 YYDKDF (reference sequence).

The rearrangement joins TRBV6-1 to TRBJ2-1; 9 nucleotides match TRBD1. This CDR3 comprises 18 residues. The junction had 12 bases not matched to a gene; V was cut back by 2 bases and J by 4 bases. Per the germline V gene, CDR1 is MNHNS and CDR2 is SASEGT. CDR3 DNA sequence: TGTGCCAGCAGTGAACGAGTATCACAGGGGGCAAGTTACAATGAGCAGTTCTTC. It encodes CASSERVSQGASYNEQFF.

The chain uses TRBV25-1 and TRBJ2-2; D is uncertain. Trimming pared 6 bases from V and 1 base from J, leaving 3 bases between. CDR1 and CDR2 from the germline V gene are MGHDK and SYGVNS. The length of the CDR3 is 12 residues. The CDR3 spells CASSWNTGELFF. CDR3 coding DNA: TGTGCCAGCAGCTGGAACACCGGGGAGCTGTTTTTT.

By sample fraction, this clone is medium-sized. The J gene is TRBJ2-7, the V gene TRBV7-2; TRBD2 matches at 10 bases. Looked up from germline, CDR1 is SGHTA and CDR2 is FQGNSA. CDR3 length equals 18 residues. The V gene end was trimmed by 2 bases and the J gene end by 1 base; junction bases not matched to a gene: 11. Written as DNA, the CDR3 is TGTGCCAGCAGCTTAAAATCTAGCGGGAGAGCAACTTCCTACGAGCAGTACTTC. Translation gives CASSLKSSGRATSYEQYF.

The V and J genes are TRBV15 and TRBJ1-1; D is ambiguous. The germline V gene encodes CDR1 LNHNV and CDR2 YYDKDF (reference sequence). Trimming left V 5 bases short and J 7 bases short, with 17 bases between. The CDR3 consists of 14 residues. The CDR3 loop reads CATSPASFRSEAFF. CDR3 in DNA: TGTGCCACCAGCCCGGCCTCCTTTAGGAGTGAAGCTTTCTTT.

The V gene is TRBV30, the J gene TRBJ2-5, with a weak D call TRBD1 (5 bases). V shed 3 bases and J shed 5 bases, with 16 bases lying between them. Looked up from germline, CDR1 is GTSNPN and CDR2 is SVGIG (reference sequence). This CDR3 is built from 14 residues. CDR3 sequence reads: CAWSDYTKGETQYF. CDR3 coding DNA: TGTGCCTGGAGCGATTACACGAAGGGGGAGACCCAGTACTTC.

The genes are TRBV5-5 and TRBJ1-3; no firm D call. This CDR3 contains 15 residues. Germline V lookup: CDR1 SGHKS, CDR2 YYEKEE (reference sequence). The V end was cut by 4 bases, the J end by 1 base, with 12 bases between. CDR3 DNA sequence: TGTGCCAGCAGCCCCCTCGGGATTTCTGGAAACACCATATATTTT. As protein: CASSPLGISGNTIYF.

This clone has just a few counts. This rearrangement joins TRBV6-5 to TRBJ1-2; the D gene is possibly TRBD1 (5 bases). The germline V gene encodes CDR1 MNHEY and CDR2 SVGAGI. Deletions cut 5 bases from V and 4 bases from J, with 17 bases between. This CDR3 is built from 15 residues. CDR3 sequence (DNA): TGTGCCAGCAGTCCGCAGGGAAATAGGGTCTATGGCTACACCTTC. Translation gives CASSPQGNRVYGYTF.

The chain uses TRBV19 and TRBJ2-5; 11 nucleotides agree with TRBD2. V lost 5 bases and J lost 7; bases outside the gene matches: 6. Germline V gives CDR1 LNHDA, CDR2 SQIVND (reference sequence). CDR3 length: 14 amino acids. The CDR3 region has the DNA TGTGCCAGTAGTGATAGCGGGGGGGCCTGGACCCAGTACTTC. Protein sequence: CASSDSGGAWTQYF.

The CDR3, as DNA: TGTGCCAGCTCCCTCAACCGAGGGAATAATGAAAAACTGTTTTTT. Encoded protein: CASSLNRGNNEKLFF. The chain recombines TRBV18 with TRBJ1-4; D not certain. Between the trimmed V and J ends, which lost 6 bases and 4 bases, there was a span of 15 bases. Germline CDR1 KGHSH, CDR2 LQKENI. This CDR3 comprises 15 residues.

The rearrangement joins TRBV6-6 to TRBJ2-7; 10 nucleotides align to TRBD1. Trimming took 5 bases from V and 1 from J; bases not matched to a gene: 2. Germline lookup yields CDR1 MNHNY and CDR2 SVGAGI (reference sequence). This CDR3 has 14 amino acids. The DNA of the CDR3 is TGTGCCAGCAGTCGGACAGGGGGTTCCTACGAGCAGTACTTC. It codes for CASSRTGGSYEQYF.

The chain couples TRBV7-2 to TRBJ1-4, with D maybe TRBD1 (6 bases). Trimming took 4 bases from V and 9 from J, leaving 15 bases between them. The CDR3 is 14 amino acids. Germline V gives CDR1 SGHTA, CDR2 FQGNSA. The CDR3 sequence: CASSSPDSLKKLFF. DNA for the CDR3: TGTGCCAGCAGCTCACCGGACAGCTTGAAAAAACTGTTTTTT.